What follows are 29 T cell receptor beta chains derived from one specimen sequenced in a study of blood T cell repertoires in COVID-19. Sequenced by immunoSEQ multiplex PCR; TCRdb stores in-frame clones only, minus some. The sample gives 200,000 to 250,000 clones, about 86% of which show up once; 3.5% to 4% is in the top ten. The specimen was PBMCs or T cells enriched from blood (not recorded which). The receptors originated from a woman in her thirties or forties with acute COVID-19.

This chain links TRBV10-3 with TRBJ2-7, with TRBD1 as a possible D gene (6 bases). Germline CDR1 is ENHRY and CDR2 is SYGVKD. V shed 6 bases and J shed 4 bases, with 16 bases lying between them. This CDR3 region has 14 residues. The DNA of the CDR3 is TGTGCCATCAGCGGAGGACAGTTTTATTACGAGCAGTACTTC. Residues: CAISGGQFYYEQYF.

The chain has TRBV6-5 and TRBJ2-3, with 8 bases matching TRBD2. There are 15 residues in the CDR3. J lost 6 bases, V lost 5 bases, and 10 bases had no gene match. Germline values: CDR1 MNHEY, CDR2 SVGAGI. This CDR3 is CASSLSGTARDTQYF. CDR3 coding DNA: TGTGCCAGCAGTCTTAGCGGGACGGCGAGGGATACGCAGTATTTT.

The chain couples TRBV11-3 to TRBJ2-5, with 8 nucleotides matching TRBD2. Trimming at V came to 1 base and at J to 2 bases, leaving 0 bases not matched to a gene. The germline CDR1 and CDR2 sequences are SGHNT and YENEEA. The CDR3 length is 14 residues. The CDR3 loop is CASSLAGGQETQYF. DNA for the CDR3: TGTGCCAGCAGCTTAGCGGGAGGGCAAGAGACCCAGTACTTC.

The chain uses TRBV2 and TRBJ2-3, with D unresolved. Trimming pared 2 bases from V and 0 bases from J, leaving 6 bases between. This CDR3 contains 14 residues. The germline V gene has CDR1 SNHLY and CDR2 FYNNEI. CDR3 loop: CASSEIQSTDTQYF. The CDR3 DNA follows: TGTGCCAGCAGTGAAATTCAAAGCACAGATACGCAGTATTTT.

CDR3 bases: TGTGCCAGCAGTTTCTACCGTGCCTACGAGCAGTACTTC. Protein product: CASSFYRAYEQYF. The V and J genes are TRBV28 and TRBJ2-7; no firm D call. The germline V gene has CDR1 MDHEN and CDR2 SYDVKM. The CDR3 is 13 amino acids. The V end lost 3 bases, the J end lost 2 bases, and 8 bases lay between the germline ends. The full variable domain, completed using reference TRBV28 and TRBJ2-7, is DVKVTQSSRYLVKRTGEKVFLECVQDMDHENMFWYRQDPGLGLRLIYFSYDVKMKEKGDIPEGYSVSREKKERFSLILESASTNQTSMYLCASSFYRAYEQYFGPGTRLTVT.

The V gene is TRBV28, the J gene TRBJ2-1; 10 nucleotides agree with TRBD2. V shed 6 bases, J shed 6 bases, and the junction held 14 bases outside the gene matches. Germline CDR1 MDHEN, CDR2 SYDVKM. The CDR3 extends over 17 amino acids. The CDR3 bases are TGTGCCAGCAGCCCCGGCCGAGCGGGAGGGCCGGGCAATGAGCAGTTCTTC. Amino acid sequence: CASSPGRAGGPGNEQFF.

The rearrangement links TRBV6-4 to TRBJ2-3; tentative D call: TRBD2 (6 bases). Trimming stripped 0 bases from V and 2 bases from J, with 18 bases between. CDR1 is MRHNA, CDR2 SNTAGT, per germline. The CDR3 covers 18 residues. CDR3 in amino acids: CASSDSRGGSPDTDTQYF. The CDR3 coding sequence is TGTGCCAGCAGTGACTCGAGGGGAGGCTCCCCCGACACAGATACGCAGTATTTT.

This clone was seen a few times. The rearrangement uses TRBV19 and TRBJ1-2; 8 bases fit TRBD1. Germline V gene sequence: CDR1 LNHDA, CDR2 SQIVND (reference sequence). Germline trimming cut 5 bases from V and 8 bases from J; bases unmatched to any gene: 7. CDR3 length equals 13 residues. In DNA form, the CDR3 reads TGTGCCAGTAGTCGGAGGGACAGGTTGGGCTACACCTTC. It translates to CASSRRDRLGYTF.

The V call is TRBV30, the J call TRBJ2-7; the D gene is possibly TRBD1 (6 bases). Looked up from germline, CDR1 is GTSNPN and CDR2 is SVGIG (reference sequence). V was shortened by 2 bases and J by 4 bases, with 9 bases between the two germline ends. The CDR3 extends over 12 amino acids. CDR3 residues: CAWSMQGYEQYF. The CDR3 nucleotides are TGTGCCTGGAGTATGCAGGGGTACGAGCAGTACTTC.

The CDR3, as DNA: TGTGCCAGCAGCTCCTCCTGGGACAGGCAAGAGACCCAGTACTTC. The encoded protein is CASSSSWDRQETQYF. The genes are TRBV11-2 and TRBJ2-5, with 8 nucleotides matching TRBD1. This CDR3 has 15 amino acids. Germline V gives CDR1 SGHAT, CDR2 FQNNGV. The V segment lost 4 bases and the J segment 2 bases; nucleotides outside the gene matches: 6.

The chain joins TRBV27 to TRBJ2-3; D is unclear. With 5 bases removed from V and 0 bases from J, the gap between germline ends came to 3 bases. The germline V gene encodes CDR1 MNHEY and CDR2 SMNVEV (reference sequence). The CDR3 totals 12 residues. The CDR3: CASSLSTDTQYF. For the CDR3, the DNA is TGTGCCAGCAGTCTTAGCACAGATACGCAGTATTTT.

The J gene is TRBJ1-2, the V gene TRBV28; 8 nucleotides agree with TRBD1. The CDR3 is made up of 14 amino acids. Trimming cost V 3 bases and J 7 bases; bases outside gene matches: 7. Germline values: CDR1 MDHEN, CDR2 SYDVKM. CDR3 DNA: TGTGCCAGCAGTTTGCCCCAGGGGGCTGGTGGCTACACCTTC. It translates to CASSLPQGAGGYTF.

The rearrangement uses TRBV9 and TRBJ2-1; the match to TRBD2 covers 10 bases. The CDR3 is 16 amino acids. Germline values: CDR1 SGDLS, CDR2 YYNGEE. V gave up 0 bases and J gave up 6 bases; unmatched junction bases: 6. CDR3 residues: CASSVAPSGRGNEQFF. The CDR3 DNA reads as TGTGCCAGCAGCGTAGCGCCTAGCGGGAGAGGCAATGAGCAGTTCTTC.

The chain has TRBV6-5 and TRBJ1-1; tentatively, D is TRBD1 (5 bases). The CDR3 covers 13 residues. V lost 6 bases, J lost 0 bases, and 8 bases lay in between. Per germline, CDR1 MNHEY and CDR2 SVGAGI. The CDR3 DNA follows: TGTGCCAGCAGGTCGACAGTGAACACTGAAGCTTTCTTT. Its translation: CASRSTVNTEAFF.

This clone was detected ten times or more. The chain is built from TRBV19 and TRBJ2-7; 8 nucleotides agree with TRBD1. From germline, CDR1 is LNHDA and CDR2 SQIVND (reference sequence). The CDR3 is made up of 14 amino acids. V shed 5 bases and J 3 bases; nucleotides not matched to a gene: 6. The CDR3 sequence: CASSSAGGGYEQYF. The CDR3 nucleotides are TGTGCCAGTAGTTCCGCAGGGGGCGGCTACGAGCAGTACTTC.

V is TRBV28 and J is TRBJ2-6; 8 bases agree with TRBD1. The CDR3 has 16 amino acids. Germline V gene data show CDR1 as MDHEN and CDR2 as SYDVKM. V lost 4 bases and J lost 1; bases outside the gene matches: 3. The CDR3 DNA sequence: TGTGCCAGCAGTTCGACAGGGGTATCTGGGGCCAACGTCCTGACTTTC. Its translation is CASSSTGVSGANVLTF.

This rearrangement joins TRBV24-1 to TRBJ2-1; 8 nucleotides align to TRBD2. Germline CDR1 and CDR2: KGHDR and SFDVKD. The CDR3 loop spans 16 amino acids. Trimming took 9 bases from V and 1 from J; bases not matched to a gene: 10. The DNA for the CDR3 is TGTGCCACCGGGGGTAGCGGGACCACATCCTACAATGAGCAGTTCTTC. Translated, it gives CATGGSGTTSYNEQFF.

This clone was counted a single time. The V and J genes are TRBV29-1 and TRBJ2-2, with 8 positions matching TRBD1. This CDR3 is 15 amino acids long. Germline V CDR1 and CDR2: SQVTM, ANQGSEA. The J segment lost 1 base and the V segment lost 8 bases, leaving 9 bases of the junction unmatched. The CDR3, as DNA: TGCAGCACCTCATTGGGGACAGGGAACACCGGGGAGCTGTTTTTT. It yields the protein CSTSLGTGNTGELFF.

This chain connects TRBV18 to TRBJ2-7; D possibly corresponds to TRBD1 (6 bases). This CDR3 is 15 amino acids long. Trimming stripped 4 bases from V and 2 bases from J, with 15 bases between. In germline, CDR1 is KGHSH, CDR2 LQKENI. The CDR3 reads CASSLTAGAAYEQYF. DNA for the CDR3: TGTGCCAGCTCACTTACTGCAGGGGCCGCCTACGAGCAGTACTTC.

The V gene is TRBV28, the J gene TRBJ1-1, with 7 nucleotides matching TRBD1. Germline V lookup: CDR1 MDHEN, CDR2 SYDVKM. The CDR3 is 15 residues long. With V trimmed by 3 bases and J by 0 bases, 4 bases remained unmatched. CDR3 nucleotide sequence: TGTGCCAGCAGTTTTCCCCAGGGGGTGAACACTGAAGCTTTCTTT. Amino acid sequence: CASSFPQGVNTEAFF.

V is TRBV14 and J is TRBJ2-7; tentatively, D is TRBD2 (6 bases). V was cut by 2 bases and J by 6 bases, with 14 bases left in between. CDR1 is SGHDN, CDR2 FVKESK, per germline. The CDR3 spans 14 residues. CDR3 bases: TGTGCCAGCAGCCAACGGGACTTCATAGGCGAGCAGTACTTC. This codes for CASSQRDFIGEQYF.

The chain is built from TRBV11-1 and TRBJ2-2, with TRBD1 identical over 9 bases. Trimming cost V 3 bases and J 4 bases; bases outside gene matches: 3. Germline-derived CDR1 and CDR2 are SGHAT and FQDESV (reference sequence). The CDR3 has 15 residues. The CDR3 coding sequence is TGTGCCAGCAGCTTTTCGACAGGGGGCACCGGGGAGCTGTTTTTT. Translating gives CASSFSTGGTGELFF.

This clone was seen only a few times. V gene TRBV7-7 combines with J gene TRBJ2-2, with unresolved D. This CDR3 contains 14 residues. V was pared by 4 bases and J by 1 base, with 7 bases between. Per the germline V gene, CDR1 is SSHAT and CDR2 is FNYEAQ (reference sequence). The CDR3 DNA is TGTGCCAGCAGCTACACGTGGAACACCGGGGAGCTGTTTTTT. Translated, it gives CASSYTWNTGELFF.

The chain uses TRBV3-1 (or the pseudogene TRBV3-2) and TRBJ2-1; TRBD2 matches at 12 bases. CDR3 length: 20 residues. Germline assignment: CDR1 LGHDT and CDR2 YNNKEL (reference sequence). V was pared by 0 bases and J by 7 bases, with 16 bases of the junction left unmatched. The chain's CDR3 is CASSQDINLRLAGVGNEQFF. CDR3 nucleotides: TGTGCCAGCAGCCAAGATATTAACCTTAGACTAGCGGGAGTAGGAAATGAGCAGTTCTTC.

The V gene is TRBV2, the J gene TRBJ2-7, with 11 positions matching TRBD1. Unmatched junction bases numbered 3, after V lost 1 base and J lost 7 bases. The CDR3 has 14 residues. CDR1 and CDR2 (germline): SNHLY, FYNNEI. The DNA of the CDR3 is TGTGCCAGCAGTGAAGGGACAGGGGGCAGGGAGCAGTACTTC. This translates into CASSEGTGGREQYF.

Ten or more counts support this clone. This chain joins TRBV7-9 and TRBJ2-1; D is possibly TRBD1 (5 bases). The V gene lost 2 bases and the J gene lost 2 bases, with 10 bases spanning the gap. This CDR3 has 15 amino acids. The germline V gene encodes CDR1 SEHNR and CDR2 FQNEAQ (reference sequence). This chain's CDR3 is CASSLRQGPYNEQFF. In DNA, the CDR3 is TGTGCCAGCAGCTTACGGCAGGGTCCCTACAATGAGCAGTTCTTC. The complete variable domain, with remaining parts taken from reference TRBV7-9 and TRBJ2-1, reads DTGVSQNPRHKITKRGQNVTFRCDPISEHNRLYWYRQTLGQGPEFLTYFQNEAQLEKSRLLSDRFSAERPKGSFSTLEIQRTEQGDSAMYLCASSLRQGPYNEQFFGPGTRLTVL.

This chain connects TRBV7-8 to TRBJ1-2; 8 bases are a match to TRBD1. Germline V gene sequence: CDR1 SGHVS, CDR2 FQNEAQ. Trimming removed 5 bases from V and 8 bases from J; junction bases left unmatched: 7. The CDR3 sequence is 13 residues long. The CDR3 reads CASSHRGSWGYTF. The CDR3 region has the DNA TGTGCCAGCAGCCACAGGGGGTCGTGGGGCTACACCTTC.

The chain couples TRBV7-3 to TRBJ2-3, with 8 bases aligning to TRBD2. The CDR3 loop spans 15 amino acids. The J segment lost 5 bases and the V segment lost 4 bases, leaving 8 bases of the junction unmatched. The germline CDR1 and CDR2 sequences are SGHTA and FQGTGA. The CDR3 protein is CASSSTGGFGDTQYF. The CDR3, as DNA: TGTGCCAGCAGCTCCACGGGAGGGTTTGGAGATACGCAGTATTTT.

CDR3 nucleotide sequence: TGTGCCAGCAGTTTGGAGCTGTCAGGGGCGGGTGGCTACACCTTC. The encoded protein is CASSLELSGAGGYTF. The chain couples TRBV28 to TRBJ1-2; D perhaps matches TRBD1 (6 bases). Germline V CDR1 and CDR2: MDHEN, SYDVKM. This CDR3 has 15 amino acids. Trimming removed 3 bases from V and 7 bases from J, with 18 bases in between.